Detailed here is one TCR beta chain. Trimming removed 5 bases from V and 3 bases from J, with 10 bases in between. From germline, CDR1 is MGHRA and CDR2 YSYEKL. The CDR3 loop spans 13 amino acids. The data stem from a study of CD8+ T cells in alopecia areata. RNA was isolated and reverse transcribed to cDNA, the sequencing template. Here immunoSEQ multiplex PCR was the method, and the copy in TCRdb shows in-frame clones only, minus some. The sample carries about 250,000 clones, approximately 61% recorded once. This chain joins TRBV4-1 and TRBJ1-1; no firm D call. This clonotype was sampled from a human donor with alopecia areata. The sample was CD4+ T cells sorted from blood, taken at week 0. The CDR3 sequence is CASSKVFDTEAFF. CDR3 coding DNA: TGCGCCAGCAGCAAGGTATTCGACACTGAAGCTTTCTTT.